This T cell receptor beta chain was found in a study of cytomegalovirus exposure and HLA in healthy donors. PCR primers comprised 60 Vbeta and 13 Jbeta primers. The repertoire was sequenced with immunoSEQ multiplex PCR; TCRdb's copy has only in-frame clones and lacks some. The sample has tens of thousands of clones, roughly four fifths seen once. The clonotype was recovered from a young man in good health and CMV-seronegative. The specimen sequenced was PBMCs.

CDR3 sequence: CASSLDVSPNTGELFF. The DNA of the CDR3 is TGTGCCAGCAGCTTGGATGTCTCTCCGAACACCGGGGAGCTGTTTTTT. The chain recombines TRBV5-4 with TRBJ2-2; D is unclear. This CDR3 is 16 amino acids long. The germline V and J ends were trimmed by 0 bases and 0 bases, with 9 bases remaining between them. CDR1 is SGHNT, CDR2 YYREEE, per germline (reference sequence). The full variable domain, its missing parts supplied by reference TRBV5-4 and TRBJ2-2, is ETGVTQSPTHLIKTRGQQVTLRCSSQSGHNTVSWYQQALGQGPQFIFQYYREEENGRGNFPPRFSGLQFPNYSSELNVNALELDDSALYLCASSLDVSPNTGELFFGEGSRLTVL.